These T cell receptor beta chains were read from a single sample in a study of identical twins. TCRdb independently ran MiXCR on the 5' RACE reads; one entry per CDR3 protein. Of around 530,000 distinct CDR3 sequences in the sample, 12% to 15% are singletons; the top ten hold around 0.4%. These sequences were also reported in another study, on yellow fever vaccine responses in identical twins.

Sequenced input: CD4+ T cells sorted from blood. The origin of the receptors is a woman aged 18-29 years in good health. CDR3s include the opening cysteine and the closing phenylalanine or tryptophan. The order of the fields is D gene, clone size, V gene, J gene, CDR3 DNA, CDR3 protein. A D gene is named only where the DNA matches it firmly. Expanded clones get a size class; other rows say once, few or many, or leave the size out.

>-|-|TRBV3-1|TRBJ2-7
TGTGCCAGCAGCCCAAGGGCCGGGACGGTCTCCTACGAGCAGTACTTC
CASSPRAGTVSYEQYF
>-|-|TRBV24-1|TRBJ2-6
TGTGCCACCAGTGACCAGACGCCCGGCTCTGGGGCCAACGTCCTGACTTTC
CATSDQTPGSGANVLTF
>TRBD1|once|TRBV2|TRBJ2-5
TGTGCCAGCAGTGAATGGGGACAGGGATGGGGAGAGACCCAGTACTTC
CASSEWGQGWGETQYF
>-|-|TRBV11-3|TRBJ2-2
TGTGCCAGCAGCTTAGCTCAGGGCCCCGGGGAGCTGTTTTTT
CASSLAQGPGELFF
>TRBD2|many|TRBV15|TRBJ2-1
TGTGCCACCAGGACTAGCGGCCAGTACAATGAGCAGTTCTTC
CATRTSGQYNEQFF
>-|-|TRBV5-1|TRBJ1-1
TGCGCCAGCAGCTTTTCGGCTATGAACACTGAAGCTTTCTTT
CASSFSAMNTEAFF
>TRBD2|-|TRBV20-1|TRBJ2-1
TGCAGTGCTAGACTAGCGGGGACACCTGGGGATGAGCAGTTCTTC
CSARLAGTPGDEQFF
>-|-|TRBV4-2|TRBJ2-6
TGTGCCAGCAGCCAAGGGTGGATGGAGTCTGGGGCCAACGTCCTGACTTTC
CASSQGWMESGANVLTF
>TRBD2|-|TRBV3-1|TRBJ2-1
TGTGCCAGCAGCCAATACCCCGGGACTAGCGGCAATGAGCAGTTCTTC
CASSQYPGTSGNEQFF
>-|-|TRBV11-2|TRBJ1-5
TGTGCCAGCAGCCGATCCGGGTTTTCGACCCAGCATTTT
CASSRSGFSTQHF
>TRBD1|few|TRBV2|TRBJ2-7
TGTGCCAGCAGTCCCCAACCGGGACAGGGCGCCTACGAGCAGTACTTC
CASSPQPGQGAYEQYF
>-|-|TRBV18|TRBJ2-1
TGTGCCAGCTCACCACCGGGGAGGAGCTCCTACAATGAGCAGTTCTTC
CASSPPGRSSYNEQFF
>-|-|TRBV5-1|TRBJ2-1
TGCGCCAGCAGCTCGGAGACTAGTGGTTACAATGAGCAGTTCTTC
CASSSETSGYNEQFF
>-|few|TRBV29-1|TRBJ2-3
TGCAGCGGGACGTGGGGAGATACGCAGTATTTT
CSGTWGDTQYF
>-|many|TRBV7-2|TRBJ2-5
TGTGCCAGCAGCTTAGATCTGGAAGAGACCCAGTACTTC
CASSLDLEETQYF
>-|-|TRBV29-1|TRBJ2-5
TGCAGCGGCGGAGAGTACCAAGAGACCCAGTACTTC
CSGGEYQETQYF
>-|many|TRBV5-1|TRBJ2-6
TGCGCCAGCAGCTTGGCCGGGGCTGGGGCCAACGTCCTGACTTTC
CASSLAGAGANVLTF
>-|-|TRBV7-8|TRBJ2-1
TGTGCCAGCAGCCTCCCCACGACGAACAATGAGCAGTTCTTC
CASSLPTTNNEQFF
>TRBD1|few|TRBV5-1|TRBJ2-1
TGCGCCAGCAGCTTGGGGACAGGGGTTTATGAGCAGTTCTTC
CASSLGTGVYEQFF
>TRBD1|many|TRBV5-1|TRBJ1-1
TGCGCCAGCAGCCTCACGTCCCGGGACAGGGGTCCTCCGAACACTGAAGCTTTCTTT
CASSLTSRDRGPPNTEAFF
>TRBD2|-|TRBV12-3/TRBV12-4|TRBJ2-6
TGTGCCAGCAGTCTGAAACCGGGACTAGCTTTTGGGGCCAACGTCCTGACTTTC
CASSLKPGLAFGANVLTF
>TRBD2|few|TRBV10-3|TRBJ2-1
TGTGCCATCAGCCCCACTAGCGGGAGGTCCTATGAGCAGTTCTTC
CAISPTSGRSYEQFF
>-|few|TRBV12-3/TRBV12-4|TRBJ2-1
TGTGCCAGCAGTTTAGTGGGCCTGTCCAATGAGCAGTTCTTC
CASSLVGLSNEQFF
>TRBD1|once|TRBV11-2|TRBJ1-2
TGTGCCAGCAGCCCGTCAGACAGGGTCTCCTACACCTTC
CASSPSDRVSYTF
>-|few|TRBV5-1|TRBJ1-1
TGCGCCAGCAGCTCACCGGGACATACGAACACTGAAGCTTTCTTT
CASSSPGHTNTEAFF
>-|-|TRBV6-5|TRBJ1-1
TGTGCCAGCAGTTTGTGGGGCTGGGTGAACACTGAAGCTTTCTTT
CASSLWGWVNTEAFF
>TRBD1|many|TRBV10-2|TRBJ1-1
TGCGCCAGCACTCACAGGGGAATTGGCACTGAAGCTTTCTTT
CASTHRGIGTEAFF
>TRBD1|-|TRBV14|TRBJ1-2
TGTGCCAGCAGCAACGACAGGGTTGGCTATGGCTACACCTTC
CASSNDRVGYGYTF
>TRBD1|-|TRBV9|TRBJ2-2
TGTGCCAGCAGCGTAGAGGGGACAGGGATCGGGGAGCTGTTTTTT
CASSVEGTGIGELFF
>-|few|TRBV7-2|TRBJ2-1
TGTGCCAGCACACGCATAGGCTCCTACAATGAGCAGTTCTTC
CASTRIGSYNEQFF
>TRBD2|-|TRBV5-1|TRBJ2-5
TGCGCCAGCGCGGCGGGACTAGCGGGAGAGACCCAGTACTTC
CASAAGLAGETQYF
>-|few|TRBV5-1|TRBJ1-1
TGCGCCAGCAGCGCAGGACGGATCGTGGGTACTGAAGCTTTCTTT
CASSAGRIVGTEAFF
>TRBD2|-|TRBV4-2|TRBJ2-3
TGTGCCAGCAGCCAAGGACTAGCGGGAGGTTCGGATACGCAGTATTTT
CASSQGLAGGSDTQYF
>TRBD2|-|TRBV12-3/TRBV12-4|TRBJ2-5
TGTGCCAGCAGGCGACTAGCGGGAGGGGGGGAGACCCAGTACTTC
CASRRLAGGGETQYF
>-|many|TRBV5-1|TRBJ2-3
TGCGCCAGCAGCTCCCTCGGGGCTAGCACAGATACGCAGTATTTT
CASSSLGASTDTQYF
>-|few|TRBV2|TRBJ2-5
TGTGCCAGCAGTAACGGGGGTGGAGAGACCCAGTACTTC
CASSNGGGETQYF
>-|-|TRBV18|TRBJ2-1
TGTGCCAGCTCACCACTTAGTGGCTTCAGTGGCAATGAGCAGTTCTTC
CASSPLSGFSGNEQFF
>-|few|TRBV11-2|TRBJ2-3
TGTGCCAGCAGCTTAAACTGGGCGGTTCGCGGCACAGATACGCAGTATTTT
CASSLNWAVRGTDTQYF
>-|-|TRBV5-1|TRBJ1-1
TGCGCCAGCAGCTACGTCTTGGGTGCCAACACTGAAGCTTTCTTT
CASSYVLGANTEAFF
>TRBD1|few|TRBV4-1|TRBJ1-5
TGCGCCAGCAGCCAAGCAGGACAGGGGGTGGTGGGCAATCAGCCCCAGCATTTT
CASSQAGQGVVGNQPQHF
>TRBD1|-|TRBV28|TRBJ1-6
TGTGCCAGCAGTTTCTCGAGGGGCGGGGACAGGGAAAATTCACCCCTCCACTTT
CASSFSRGGDRENSPLHF
>-|-|TRBV6-1|TRBJ1-1
TGTGCCAGCAGTGCCCGAGAGAACACTGAAGCTTTCTTT
CASSARENTEAFF
>-|-|TRBV20-1|TRBJ2-3
TGCAGTGCTAGGCCCGCCGTCCGGGACACAGATACGCAGTATTTT
CSARPAVRDTDTQYF
>-|few|TRBV5-5|TRBJ2-1
TGTGCCAGCAGCTTTTGGGATCAATCTAGTAATGAGCAGTTCTTC
CASSFWDQSSNEQFF
>TRBD2|few|TRBV5-1|TRBJ2-2
TGCGCCAGCAGCACTAGCGGGGCCACCGGGGAGCTGTTTTTT
CASSTSGATGELFF
>-|-|TRBV5-6|TRBJ2-5
TGTGCCAGCAGCTTGATGGGTTGGGAGACCCAGTACTTC
CASSLMGWETQYF
>TRBD2|few|TRBV11-2|TRBJ2-1
TGTGCCAGCAGCTTCGAAGTAGCGGGAGTTGGCAATGAGCAGTTCTTC
CASSFEVAGVGNEQFF
>TRBD1|-|TRBV11-2|TRBJ2-7
TGTGCCAGCAGCTCGGGACAGGGGGCCCACGAGCAGTACTTC
CASSSGQGAHEQYF
>-|few|TRBV12-3/TRBV12-4|TRBJ2-7
TGTGCCAGCAGCCCGGGACCGACCTACGAGCAGTACTTC
CASSPGPTYEQYF
>-|few|TRBV11-2|TRBJ1-1
TGTGCCAGCAGCTTAGCCCTCCAGGGGACTGAAGCTTTCTTT
CASSLALQGTEAFF
>-|few|TRBV11-3|TRBJ2-1
TGTGCCAGCAGCCCCCCATGGGACGGGAGTGAGGAGCAGTTCTTC
CASSPPWDGSEEQFF
>TRBD1|-|TRBV28|TRBJ2-7
TGTGCCAGCGGCTCGGGACAGGTTTCTTACGAGCAGTACTTC
CASGSGQVSYEQYF
>TRBD1|-|TRBV20-1|TRBJ1-2
TGCAGTGCTGAAAGGACAGGGGGTGACTATGGCTACACCTTC
CSAERTGGDYGYTF
>-|-|TRBV27|TRBJ2-3
TGTGCCAGCAGTTTATCGAGAGGGCCGGCCAGCACAGATACGCAGTATTTT
CASSLSRGPASTDTQYF
>-|few|TRBV14|TRBJ2-1
TGTGCCAGCAGCCAAGATATTTATTCCCGGGGATATAGCTCCTACAATGAGCAGTTCTTC
CASSQDIYSRGYSSYNEQFF